This T cell receptor (beta chain) was captured in a study of T cells in Graves' hyperthyroidism and ophthalmopathy. V was cut by 1 base and J by 2 bases, with 9 bases left in between. The CDR3 contains 15 residues. Germline V gene lookup returns CDR1 SGHTA and CDR2 FQGNSA. Graves' hyperthyroidism without ophthalmopathy progression within 18 months was termed stable. RNA transcripts served as the template for amplifying TCR beta CDR3 regions. RT-PCR in the first round (using the HTBI primer set) targeted the TCR CDR3. In TCRdb, the multiplex PCR reads were re-called with MiXCR into one record per CDR3 protein. The sample contains a few hundred thousand distinct CDR3 sequences, around a quarter of which appear only once.

The chain employs TRBV7-2 and TRBJ1-3, with no clear D. Sequencing was performed on blood. The TCR was taken from a man aged 45-60 years with Graves' hyperthyroidism. CDR3 sequence reads: CASSLGVLTGNTIYF. Here the CDR3 DNA reads TGTGCCAGCAGCTTAGGGGTATTAACTGGAAACACCATATATTTT.